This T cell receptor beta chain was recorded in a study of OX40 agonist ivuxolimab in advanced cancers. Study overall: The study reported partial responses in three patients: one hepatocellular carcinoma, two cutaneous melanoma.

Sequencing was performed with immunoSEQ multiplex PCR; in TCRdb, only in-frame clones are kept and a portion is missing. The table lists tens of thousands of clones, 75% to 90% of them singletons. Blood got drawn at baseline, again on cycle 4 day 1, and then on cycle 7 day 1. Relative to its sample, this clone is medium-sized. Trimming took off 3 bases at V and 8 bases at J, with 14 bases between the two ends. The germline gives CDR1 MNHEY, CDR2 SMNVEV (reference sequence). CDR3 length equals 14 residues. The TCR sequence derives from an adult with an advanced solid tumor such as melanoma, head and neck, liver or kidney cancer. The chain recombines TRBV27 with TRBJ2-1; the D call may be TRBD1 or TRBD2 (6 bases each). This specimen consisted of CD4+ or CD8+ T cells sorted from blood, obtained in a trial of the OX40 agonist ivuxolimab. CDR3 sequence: CASSLAGEDDEQFF. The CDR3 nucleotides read TGTGCCAGCAGTTTGGCAGGGGAGGACGATGAGCAGTTCTTC.